This TCR beta chain was profiled in a study of blood T cell repertoires in COVID-19. Study overall: Collection of acute and convalescent COVID-19 samples took place in the United States, Italy and Spain.

Assay used: immunoSEQ multiplex PCR; TCRdb lists only in-frame clones, some missing. The sample includes 70,000 or so clones, 86% of them seen just once. Germline loops: CDR1 SNHLY, CDR2 FYNNEI. This CDR3 contains 15 residues. V dropped 4 bases and J dropped 4 bases, with 16 bases sitting between them. The chain uses TRBV2 and TRBJ2-5; tentatively, D is TRBD1 (6 bases). Sequenced: peripheral blood. This receptor was obtained from a man aged 40-49 years with COVID-19, enrolled during active disease. The CDR3: CASSVTRIGGETQYF. CDR3 coding DNA: TGTGCCAGCAGTGTTACTCGGATAGGGGGAGAGACCCAGTACTTC.